The following is a T cell receptor (beta chain) sequence with its context. The antigen is unknown. With 9 bases removed from V and 1 base from J, the gap between germline ends came to 17 bases. Per germline, CDR1 LNHDA and CDR2 SQIVND (reference sequence). This CDR3 spans 15 amino acids. Sequenced by immunoSEQ multiplex PCR; TCRdb stores in-frame clones only, minus some. In the table there are under 150,000 clones, approximately 92% of which are singletons. The data derive from a study of OX40 agonist ivuxolimab in advanced cancers. Regarding the study as a whole: It was also the case that some nonresponders had low normalized T-cell clonal expansion.

Sequenced material: CD4+ or CD8+ T cells sorted from blood, taken in a trial of the OX40 agonist ivuxolimab. This sequence joins TRBV19 and TRBJ2-3; no clear D. The receptor comes from an adult with an advanced solid tumor such as melanoma, head and neck, liver or kidney cancer. The CDR3: CASKDLSLGTDTQYF. CDR3 nucleotides: TGTGCCAGCAAGGACCTGAGCTTGGGCACAGATACGCAGTATTTT.